What follows are 20 T cell receptor beta chains derived from one specimen sequenced in a study of control samples from healthy donors and cancer patients. Sequenced by immunoSEQ multiplex PCR; TCRdb stores in-frame clones only, minus some. The table records 150,000 to 200,000 clones, 85% to 95% of them present only once. Sequencing input: blood. The receptors originated from a woman aged 18-29 years in good health.

The genes are TRBV9 and TRBJ2-7, with 14 nucleotides matching TRBD2. The V and J ends lost 4 bases and 5 bases, in that order; junction bases with no gene match: 8. CDR3 length: 16 residues. CDR1 SGDLS and CDR2 YYNGEE come from the germline V gene. In DNA, the CDR3 is TGTGCCAGCAGCCTCGGACTAGCGGGGGGAATGGACGAGCAGTACTTC. It codes for CASSLGLAGGMDEQYF.

The chain is built from TRBV6-5 and TRBJ2-5, with 11 bases fitting TRBD1. This CDR3 has 14 amino acids. Germline CDR1 MNHEY, CDR2 SVGAGI. V was clipped by 6 bases and J by 4 bases; unmatched bases: 4. The CDR3 coding sequence is TGTGCCAGCAGGGGACAGGGGGGGTCAGAGACCCAGTACTTC. Translating it yields CASRGQGGSETQYF.

The chain recombines TRBV10-3 with TRBJ2-7, with 11 positions matching TRBD2. The CDR3 loop spans 13 amino acids. Losses at the gene ends were 9 bases for V and 3 bases for J; bases not matched to a gene: 4. CDR1 is ENHRY and CDR2 is SYGVKD in the germline V gene. CDR3 sequence: CAIRLAGYYEQYF. CDR3 bases: TGTGCCATTCGACTAGCGGGGTACTACGAGCAGTACTTC.

This sequence joins TRBV5-6 and TRBJ1-3; 8 positions agree with TRBD1. Germline V gene lookup returns CDR1 SGHDT and CDR2 YYEEEE. The CDR3 is 15 residues long. J gave up 0 bases and V 3 bases, and 2 bases lay outside the gene matches. CDR3 in DNA: TGTGCCAGCAGCTGGACAGGGTACTCTGGAAACACCATATATTTT. Encoded protein: CASSWTGYSGNTIYF.

The V and J genes are TRBV7-2 and TRBJ1-3, with D perhaps TRBD1 (5 bases). Per the germline V gene, CDR1 is SGHTA and CDR2 is FQGNSA. The CDR3 loop spans 16 amino acids. V was cut by 6 bases and J by 2 bases, with 17 bases left in between. In nucleotides, the CDR3 is TGTGCCAGCAGTGACGCCGGGACTGTCCCTGGAAACACCATATATTTT. Protein: CASSDAGTVPGNTIYF.

This chain joins TRBV12-3 or TRBV12-4 and TRBJ2-1; no definite D call. The CDR3 consists of 13 residues. Trimming stripped 2 bases from V and 7 bases from J, with 9 bases between. CDR3: CASSLNPPNEQFF. CDR3 nucleotide sequence: TGTGCCAGCAGTTTAAACCCCCCGAATGAGCAGTTCTTC.

The chain joins TRBV14 to TRBJ2-7; D not certain. Germline V lookup: CDR1 SGHDN, CDR2 FVKESK. CDR3 size: 13 residues. The germline V and J ends were trimmed by 0 bases and 7 bases, with 10 bases remaining between them. CDR3 protein: CASSQESGTEQYF. As DNA, the CDR3 is TGTGCCAGCAGCCAAGAATCCGGCACGGAGCAGTACTTC.

CDR3 in DNA: TGTGCCAGCAGCGCGGGTGGTTATAGCAATCAGCCCCAGCATTTT. Translating gives CASSAGGYSNQPQHF. The rearrangement joins TRBV9 to TRBJ1-5; D unclear. There are 15 residues in the CDR3. The V and J ends lost 3 bases and 0 bases respectively, with 10 bases between them. The germline V gene encodes CDR1 SGDLS and CDR2 YYNGEE.

V gene TRBV7-2 combines with J gene TRBJ2-3; TRBD1 is a possible D gene (6 bases). The V end was cut by 4 bases, the J end by 2 bases, with 13 bases between. The CDR3 consists of 15 residues. Per germline, CDR1 SGHTA and CDR2 FQGNSA. The DNA for the CDR3 is TGTGCCAGCAGCTCGACTGGACAGAACACAGATACGCAGTATTTT. Translation: CASSSTGQNTDTQYF.

This chain uses TRBV18 with TRBJ2-5, with D perhaps being TRBD1 or TRBD2 (5 bases each). The germline gives CDR1 KGHSH, CDR2 LQKENI. There are 14 residues in the CDR3. The V end was cut by 3 bases, the J end by 2 bases, with 10 bases between. CDR3 DNA: TGTGCCAGCTCACCGGGGACCGAGCAAGAGACCCAGTACTTC. Its translation is CASSPGTEQETQYF.

The rearrangement links TRBV23-1 to TRBJ1-3; D unclear. TRBV23-1 carries the ORF label, with uncertain function. This CDR3 is built from 15 residues. The germline V and J ends were trimmed by 4 bases and 0 bases, with 10 bases remaining between them. Written as DNA, the CDR3 is TGCGCCAGCAGTCTCCCGGGGAGCTCTGGAAACACCATATATTTT. Translating it yields CASSLPGSSGNTIYF.

The chain has TRBV7-2 and TRBJ2-3; no clear D gene. Germline lookup yields CDR1 SGHTA and CDR2 FQGNSA. V lost 6 bases, J lost 5 bases, and 18 bases lay in between. The CDR3 loop spans 15 amino acids. CDR3 DNA: TGTGCCAGCAGTGGGTTAGCCCCCTGGGGAGATACGCAGTATTTT. Its protein is CASSGLAPWGDTQYF.

This chain links TRBV11-3 with TRBJ2-1, with a possible D match to TRBD1 (6 bases). This CDR3 region has 13 residues. The germline V and J ends were trimmed by 6 bases and 10 bases, with 16 bases remaining between them. Germline lookup yields CDR1 SGHNT and CDR2 YENEEA. The DNA for the CDR3 is TGTGCCAGCAGTCTGATCAGGGGCGAAGAGCAGTTCTTC. Translation: CASSLIRGEEQFF.

The rearrangement uses TRBV2 and TRBJ2-2; D gene ambiguous. Germline loops: CDR1 SNHLY, CDR2 FYNNEI. The V and J ends lost 4 bases and 8 bases respectively, with 14 bases between them. The CDR3 is made up of 14 amino acids. CDR3 sequence (DNA): TGTGCCAGCAGTGTGGATCCTGCTGTTGGGGAGCTGTTTTTT. Translated, it gives CASSVDPAVGELFF.

The chain uses TRBV6-5 and TRBJ1-1; 9 nucleotides agree with TRBD1. V dropped 11 bases and J dropped 3; count of bases not matched to a gene: 7. Germline CDR1 is MNHEY and CDR2 is SVGAGI. CDR3 size: 13 residues. CDR3 DNA sequence: TGTGCCGGGGGGACAGGGCGGCACACTGAAGCTTTCTTT. This sequence encodes CAGGTGRHTEAFF.

This chain connects TRBV20-1 to TRBJ1-6; 8 nucleotides align to TRBD1. Germline CDR1 and CDR2: DFQATT and SNEGSKA (reference sequence). The CDR3 has 15 amino acids. J lost 2 bases, V lost 3 bases, and 3 bases had no gene match. The CDR3 DNA sequence: TGCAGTGCTAGTCCAGGGGGCACCTATAATTCACCCCTCCACTTT. It codes for CSASPGGTYNSPLHF.

The chain joins TRBV27 to TRBJ2-7; D not resolved. Germline CDR1 MNHEY, CDR2 SMNVEV (reference sequence). Deletions cut 3 bases from V and 5 bases from J, with 23 bases between. The CDR3 has 17 residues. DNA of the CDR3: TGTGCCAGCAGTTTGAACCTACCTTTAAGCCTCAGAGACGAGCAGTACTTC. This encodes CASSLNLPLSLRDEQYF.

This clone was counted a single time. The gene calls are TRBV3-1 (or the pseudogene TRBV3-2) and TRBJ2-3, with 15 bases identical to TRBD2. Germline-derived CDR1 and CDR2 are LGHDT and YNNKEL (reference sequence). The CDR3 spans 18 residues. The J segment lost 0 bases and the V segment lost 4 bases, leaving 5 bases of the junction unmatched. This chain's CDR3 is CASSLGTSGGYSTDTQYF. The CDR3 bases are TGTGCCAGCAGCCTCGGGACTAGCGGGGGGTATAGCACAGATACGCAGTATTTT.

The gene calls are TRBV10-1 and TRBJ2-1, with 8 bases lining up with TRBD1. Unmatched junction bases numbered 3, after V lost 2 bases and J lost 0 bases. Germline CDR1 reads WNHNN; CDR2 reads SYGVQD (reference sequence). This CDR3 has 16 residues. This chain's CDR3 is CASSETGGGSYNEQFF. CDR3 bases: TGCGCCAGCAGTGAGACAGGGGGTGGCTCCTACAATGAGCAGTTCTTC.

The chain links TRBV7-9 to TRBJ1-1, with TRBD1 matching 9 bases. Germline CDR1 SEHNR, CDR2 FQNEAQ (reference sequence). V gave up 0 bases and J gave up 11 bases; unmatched junction bases: 4. The CDR3 loop spans 13 amino acids. CDR3 DNA sequence: TGTGCCAGCAGCTTAGCGGGACAGGGCTGGGCTTTCTTT. As protein: CASSLAGQGWAFF.